This T cell receptor (beta chain) derives from a study of cytomegalovirus exposure and HLA in healthy donors. Overall study findings and caveats: Later analysis associated a missense DCLRE1C variant with TCR beta V- and J-gene trimming. Certain sequence variants were highly shared and formed a cluster, and this cluster was likely a sequencing artifact. Immune exposure data for these donors was limited to CMV serostatus.

This clone was detected only a few times. Its target is unknown. A multiplex PCR was run with 60 Vbeta primers and 13 Jbeta primers. Under the authors' procedure: In a later analysis, around 12 million of about 80 million unique beta chains occurred in at least two donors. This table comes from immunoSEQ multiplex PCR, and its TCRdb copy is limited to in-frame clones, with some not included. V and J calls and clone size are copied from that table; D and trimming were computed from the DNA. The sample consists of some 170,000 clones, about 81% of them appearing once. V dropped 0 bases and J dropped 5; count of bases not matched to a gene: 9. This CDR3 is built from 17 residues. Germline CDR1 LNHDA, CDR2 SQIVND (reference sequence).

Sequenced material: PBMCs. The chain carries TRBV19 and TRBJ2-7, with TRBD1 matching 11 bases. The TCR sequence derives from a woman in her late teens or twenties in good health and CMV-seronegative. The CDR3 loop is CASSIDPPDRGLNEQYF. The CDR3 coding sequence is TGTGCCAGTAGTATAGATCCCCCGGACAGGGGGCTAAACGAGCAGTACTTC. Variable domain in full (rest from reference TRBV19 and TRBJ2-7): DGGITQSPKYLFRKEGQNVTLSCEQNLNHDAMYWYRQDPGQGLRLIYYSQIVNDFQKGDIAEGYSVSREKKESFPLTVTSAQKNPTAFYLCASSIDPPDRGLNEQYFGPGTRLTVT.